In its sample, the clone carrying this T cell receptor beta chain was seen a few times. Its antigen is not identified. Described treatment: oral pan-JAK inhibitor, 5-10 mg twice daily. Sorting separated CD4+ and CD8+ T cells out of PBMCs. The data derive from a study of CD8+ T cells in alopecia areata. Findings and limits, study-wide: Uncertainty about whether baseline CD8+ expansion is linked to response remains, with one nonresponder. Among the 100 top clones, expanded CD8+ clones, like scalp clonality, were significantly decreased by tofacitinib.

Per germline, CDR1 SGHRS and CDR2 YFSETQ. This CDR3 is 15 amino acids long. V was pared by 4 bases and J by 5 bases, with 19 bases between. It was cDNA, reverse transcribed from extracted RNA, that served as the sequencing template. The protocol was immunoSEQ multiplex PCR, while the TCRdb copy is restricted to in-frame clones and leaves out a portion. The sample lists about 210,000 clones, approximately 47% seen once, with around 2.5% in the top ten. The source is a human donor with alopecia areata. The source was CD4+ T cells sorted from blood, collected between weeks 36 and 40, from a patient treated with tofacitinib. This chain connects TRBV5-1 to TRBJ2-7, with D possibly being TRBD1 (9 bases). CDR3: CASSPLAGQGHEQYF. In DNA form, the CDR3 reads TGCGCCAGCAGCCCCTTAGCGGGACAGGGCCACGAGCAGTACTTC.